This TCR beta chain derives from a study of glioma-infiltrating T cells after dendritic cell vaccination. As for the study in general: Patients received autologous tumor lysate-pulsed dendritic cell vaccination between about 2003 and 2013.

Germline CDR1 reads KGHSH; CDR2 reads LQKENI. After removal of 1 base from V and 2 bases from J, the junction contained 11 bases not matched to a gene. The length of the CDR3 is 18 residues. This clone was detected once. Time point specified: after dendritic cell vaccination, including at tumor progression/relapse. Assay used: immunoSEQ multiplex PCR; TCRdb lists only in-frame clones, some missing. The sample consists of 99,000 or so clones, around 80% of them appearing once. This clonotype was obtained from a human donor with glioblastoma. The sample consisted of blood, taken after dendritic cell vaccination. The rearrangement uses TRBV18 and TRBJ2-7; 10 nucleotides match TRBD2. CDR3 sequence (DNA): TGTGCCAGCTCACCACTACCTAGCGGGAGTGGTCAGACCTACGAGCAGTACTTC. Its translation is CASSPLPSGSGQTYEQYF.